The subject of this entry is one T cell receptor (beta chain). Its antigen is not known. TCRdb's table, derived via immunoSEQ multiplex PCR, lists solely in-frame clones and lacks some. Among about 12,000 clones listed, more than 65% were seen once. The data belong to a study of PD-1 blockade in classical Hodgkin lymphoma. Study background: Nivolumab 3 mg/kg was given intravenously every 2 weeks.

Trimming cost V 2 bases and J 3 bases, with 14 bases left between them. The CDR3 runs 16 residues. Per germline, CDR1 LNHDA and CDR2 SQIVND (reference sequence). Study results and limitations: When set against healthy donors, newly diagnosed patients were reported to show lower baseline TCR diversity. By C4D1 there was a significant rise in CD4+ TCR diversity but not in CD8+ TCR diversity.

All the patients suffered relapse after autologous stem cell transplantation, and brentuximab vedotin exposure differed. Purification of CD4+ T cells from thawed PBMCs was performed via magnetic negative selection. Classification of best responses gave complete response, partial response or progressive disease. This chain links TRBV19 with TRBJ1-5; D is unresolved. The sample consisted of CD4+ T cells from blood, taken at baseline. This TCR derives from a human donor with classical Hodgkin lymphoma. The DNA for the CDR3 is TGTGCCAGTAGTATAATAATAGGCGGACTCAATCAGCCCCAGCATTTT. This translates into CASSIIIGGLNQPQHF.